This T cell receptor beta chain appears in the sequencing data of a study of shared clonotypes between healthy human individuals. The CDR3 totals 15 residues. V lost 3 bases, J lost 4 bases, and 16 bases lay in between. CDR1 is SGDLS and CDR2 is YYNGEE in the germline V gene. The naive CD8 population came from CD45RO-negative cells selected for CCR7, without terminally differentiated effector memory CD45RA+ cells. The data were produced by immunoSEQ multiplex PCR, yet TCRdb's version contains in-frame clones alone and is incomplete. The sample has about 2.1 million clones; 85% to 95% are singletons. This TCR was sampled from a man between 18 and 29 years old in good health. Some clones in this sample may be carry-over from other donors' samples. Sequenced: naive CD8+ T cells from PBMCs. The rearrangement uses TRBV9 and TRBJ2-5, with D perhaps matching TRBD1 or TRBD2 (5 bases each). CDR3 in amino acids: CASSAGDVRLETQYF. CDR3 nucleotide sequence: TGTGCCAGCAGCGCCGGGGACGTACGACTAGAGACCCAGTACTTC. The whole variable domain, remainder taken from reference TRBV9 and TRBJ2-5, is DSGVTQTPKHLITATGQRVTLRCSPRSGDLSVYWYQQSLDQGLQFLIQYYNGEERAKGNILERFSAQQFPDLHSELNLSSLELGDSALYFCASSAGDVRLETQYFGPGTRLLVL.